The T cell receptor (beta chain) described here comes from a study of cytomegalovirus exposure and HLA in healthy donors. Whole-study results and caveats: The study labeled more than 150 TCR beta chains cytomegalovirus-associated. Specificity for CMV antigens was confirmed in vitro for a few of the CMV-associated chains.

As concerns this clone: Its antigen remains unknown.

Clones were sequenced by immunoSEQ multiplex PCR, and TCRdb holds only the in-frame ones, with some missing. The table has around 150,000 clones, about 90% seen once; the top ten hold around 3%. Trimming at V came to 3 bases and at J to 3 bases, leaving 8 bases not matched to a gene. Germline values: CDR1 WNHNN, CDR2 SYGVQD (reference sequence). The CDR3 is made up of 16 amino acids. This clonotype originated in a woman younger than 30 in good health and CMV-seropositive. Sequencing used PBMCs. The rearrangement joins TRBV10-1 to TRBJ2-1; 7 positions agree with TRBD1. The CDR3 DNA is TGCGCCAGCAGTGATACCGGGACAGAGGGCTACAATGAGCAGTTCTTC. Protein: CASSDTGTEGYNEQFF.